Following are 2 T cell receptor beta chains from one sample sequenced in a study of identical twins. TCRdb reprocessed the 5' RACE reads with MiXCR, giving one entry per CDR3 protein. The sample has a few hundred thousand distinct CDR3 sequences, more than 9% seen once; the top ten hold approximately 3.2%. The same sample was also studied in work on yellow fever vaccine responses in identical twins.

Sequencing used PBMCs. The receptors originated from a woman between 18 and 29 years old in good health.

This clonotype has at least ten counts. The CDR3 bases are TGTGCCAGCAGTGTTGCGGGGGATGGCACAGATACGCAGTATTTT. This codes for CASSVAGDGTDTQYF. The chain combines TRBV6-4 with TRBJ2-3; 7 bases match TRBD2. Germline CDR1 and CDR2: MRHNA and SNTAGT. The CDR3 totals 15 residues. The junction had 5 bases not matched to a gene; V was cut back by 4 bases and J by 1 base.

J is TRBJ2-7 and V is TRBV9, with 9 bases matching TRBD1. Germline-derived CDR1 and CDR2 are SGDLS and YYNGEE. The CDR3 is 14 residues long. V was pared by 3 bases and J by 2 bases, with 3 bases of the junction left unmatched. This CDR3 reads CASSAGQGTYEQYF. CDR3 DNA sequence: TGTGCCAGCAGCGCTGGACAGGGGACCTACGAGCAGTACTTC.